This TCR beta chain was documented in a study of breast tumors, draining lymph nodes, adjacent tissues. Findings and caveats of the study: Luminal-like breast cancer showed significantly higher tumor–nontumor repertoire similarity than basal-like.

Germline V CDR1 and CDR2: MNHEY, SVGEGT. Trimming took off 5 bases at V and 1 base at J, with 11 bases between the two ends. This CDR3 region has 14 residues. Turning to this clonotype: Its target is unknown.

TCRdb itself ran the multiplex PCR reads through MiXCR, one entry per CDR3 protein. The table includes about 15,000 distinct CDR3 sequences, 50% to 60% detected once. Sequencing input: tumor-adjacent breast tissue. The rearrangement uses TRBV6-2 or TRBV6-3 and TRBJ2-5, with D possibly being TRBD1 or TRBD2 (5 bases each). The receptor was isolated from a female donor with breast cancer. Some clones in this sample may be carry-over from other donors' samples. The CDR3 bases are TGTGCCAGCAGTAGGGACGCCGCCCAAGAGACCCAGTACTTC. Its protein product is CASSRDAAQETQYF.